This TCR beta chain was recorded in a study of shared clonotypes between healthy human individuals (dated by TCRdb to about 2020). Regarding the study in general: A couple of women and three men aged 18 to 49 years were included in the cohort. Each donor's leukapheresis produced roughly between roughly 0.85 and 10 billion PBMCs. For each donor, CD4 naive and CD4 memory were each given three plates, CD8 naive was given two plates, and CD8 memory was given one plate. Blood TCR repertoires of five healthy adults were deeply sequenced to estimate repertoire size and the extent of clonotype sharing between individuals. To increase sequencing depth and limit assay-specific biases, TCR repertoire library preparation and sequencing were carried out by different laboratories using diverse techniques.

This clone has ten or more counts. Its specific antigen is unknown. Qualities for individual bases were not recorded, and no much larger clone is one base off. TCR CDR3 regions were amplified from genomic DNA by multiplex PCR using the deep immunoSEQ assay. Extracted genomic DNA from each cell subset was distributed evenly across all wells of several immunoSEQ 96-well plates, and each plate was treated as a replicate. For sorted subsets, 200 to 250 ng genomic DNA, equal to 30,000 to 35,000 T cell genomes, was loaded into each replicate PCR. The purified libraries were quantified using a Qubit 3.0 fluorometer, sized with a Bioanalyzer 2100, and then quantified again using the KAPA Library Quantification kit. Every immunoSEQ 96-well plate was sequenced on a separate single-read 150-cycle Illumina NextSeq 550 flow cell. From the authors' description of their analysis: Because the immunoSEQ output included only junctional sequences and no quality scores, the filtering could not be the same as the filtering used for full-length reads. Sequences were annotated with PyIR, a Python wrapper for IgBLAST v1.9, using IMGT germline references to assign V/J genes and CDR3. Reads were removed for weak V/J assignments (E-value above 1e-6), missing CDR3, stop codons, out-of-frame junctions, or ambiguous translated residues. V3J clonotypes were defined by identical inferred V gene, J gene, and CDR3 amino acid sequence. Percentage overlap between repertoires was calculated by dividing the number of shared unique clonotypes by the size of the smaller repertoire. Three approaches were used to assess repertoire richness: RTK rarefaction, the Chao1 estimator, and Recon v2.1 estimates of unobserved clonotypes. Generation probabilities were computed with OLGA for all TCRbeta clonotypes obtained by the gDNA method from a few donors. TCRdb's version of the immuneACCESS table is confined to in-frame rearrangements and falls short of the full clone set. An unresolved V gene accounts for under half of the shortfall where checked; the remainder is of unknown origin. V, J and clone size reflect that table, while D and trimming were determined from the DNA. The sample contains about 1 million clones, under 80% of them found a single time. The leading ten clones occupy over 1.3% of the sample.

CDR1 SGHTA and CDR2 FQGNSA are derived from the germline V gene. Deletion took 0 bases off V and 8 bases off J, with a span of 16 bases between the germline ends. The CDR3 holds 16 amino acids from the cysteine to the phenylalanine. Only the CDR3 DNA stays, 48 bases, in frame from base 1. General study outcomes and caveats: Larger estimated clonotype richness was generally found for naive subsets than for memory subsets. Incomplete sequencing was indicated by rarefaction of sorted-subset datasets, despite the large sequencing depth. When a handful of donors were compared, the shared fraction of clonotypes was 5% to 6.5% for naive CD4, 3.5% to 4% for naive CD8, more than 2% for memory CD4, and around 0.37% for memory CD8. Compared with non-shared clonotypes, the clonotypes found in all four sorted-subset donors had higher generation probabilities. Because the study included a small number of donors, the genetic and exposure-history diversity represented was limited. Pairwise subsampling led to the expectation that sequencing depth would affect the degree of clonotype sharing among donors. Sampling was restricted to blood, and TCR repertoires in tissue are likely to differ from TCR repertoires in blood.

Healthy HIV-negative adults with no recently reported acute infections or vaccinations were included as donors. Every donor was a Caucasian adult living in Nashville, Tennessee, USA. CD4+ T cells were enriched by magnetic negative selection; naive cells were then positively selected on CD45RA, and the negative fraction formed the memory subset. After blood collection by leukapheresis, PBMCs were isolated using Ficoll-Histopaque density gradient centrifugation and then cryopreserved in the vapor phase of liquid nitrogen. Analytical flow cytometry was used to check the purity and quantity of every magnetically sorted T cell population. Genomic DNA was isolated from each sorted fraction and quantified by UV absorbance on a Nanodrop 2000c.

Sequenced input: memory CD4+ T cells sorted from blood. The label giving this sample's cell subset or site can be read as: CD45RA-negative fraction. In this chain, TRBV7-2 is recombined with TRBJ1-4; TRBD1 could be the D gene, as 5 bases match. The sequence derives from a man younger than 35 in good health. In nucleotide form, the sequence is TGTGCCAGCAGCTTAGCGGGAGGGGCGGAATGGGAAAAACTGTTTTTT. Its translation is CASSLAGGAEWEKLFF.